The rows below give T cell receptor beta chains drawn from one sample of a study of blood T cells in healthy people across ages. TCRdb re-called the 5' RACE reads through MiXCR, storing one row per CDR3 protein. This table holds 550,000 to 750,000 distinct CDR3 sequences, about 21% found once. Sequenced input: blood. These receptors originate from a man aged 70-80 years in good health. Both conserved end residues are part of each CDR3. Each record gives: CDR3 length, D gene, J gene, clone size, V gene, CDR3 DNA, CDR3 protein. The D gene is left open where the match is weak. Part of the rows lack a size; the others show once, few, many or a class for expanded clones.

CDR3 length: 14
D gene: .
J gene: TRBJ1-5
clone size: few
V gene: TRBV28
CDR3 DNA: TGTGCCAGCAATTTTGGGCAGGGTGGTCAGCCCCAGCATTTT
CDR3 protein: CASNFGQGGQPQHF

CDR3 length: 14
D gene: TRBD2
J gene: TRBJ2-5
clone size: .
V gene: TRBV20-1
CDR3 DNA: TGCAGTGCTGGGACTAGCGGACCTAGGGGGACCCAGTACTTC
CDR3 protein: CSAGTSGPRGTQYF

CDR3 length: 16
D gene: TRBD1
J gene: TRBJ2-7
clone size: .
V gene: TRBV9
CDR3 DNA: TGTGCCAGCAGCGGACTGGGACAGGAGGGGCCCTACGAGCAGTACTTC
CDR3 protein: CASSGLGQEGPYEQYF

CDR3 length: 17
D gene: TRBD2
J gene: TRBJ2-1
clone size: few
V gene: TRBV18
CDR3 DNA: TGTGCCAGCTCACCACGAGGGACTAGCTCGACCTACAATGAGCAGTTCTTC
CDR3 protein: CASSPRGTSSTYNEQFF

CDR3 length: 14
D gene: .
J gene: TRBJ2-3
clone size: .
V gene: TRBV4-1
CDR3 DNA: TGCGCCAGCAGCACGACATCTAGCACAGATACGCAGTATTTT
CDR3 protein: CASSTTSSTDTQYF

CDR3 length: 16
D gene: TRBD2
J gene: TRBJ2-1
clone size: many
V gene: TRBV3-1
CDR3 DNA: TGTGCCAGCAGCCCACTAGCGGGAGGGCAAAGAAATGAGCAGTTCTTC
CDR3 protein: CASSPLAGGQRNEQFF

CDR3 length: 13
D gene: .
J gene: TRBJ1-5
clone size: .
V gene: TRBV9
CDR3 DNA: TGTGCCAGCAGCGGAGGCCCCGGGCAGCCCCAGCATTTT
CDR3 protein: CASSGGPGQPQHF

CDR3 length: 18
D gene: TRBD1
J gene: TRBJ2-4
clone size: few
V gene: TRBV7-9
CDR3 DNA: TGTGCCAGCAGCCCGGACAGGGGCTCTACCTTAGCCAAAAACATTCAGTACTTC
CDR3 protein: CASSPDRGSTLAKNIQYF

CDR3 length: 18
D gene: TRBD2
J gene: TRBJ2-7
clone size: .
V gene: TRBV20-1
CDR3 DNA: TGCAGTGCGCCCGAGACTAGCGGGAGCCGCGGCCGTCTCTACGAGCAGTACTTC
CDR3 protein: CSAPETSGSRGRLYEQYF

CDR3 length: 14
D gene: .
J gene: TRBJ2-5
clone size: few
V gene: TRBV6-1
CDR3 DNA: TGTGCCAGCATCCTCGCAGGGTCAAAGGAGACCCAGTACTTC
CDR3 protein: CASILAGSKETQYF

CDR3 length: 13
D gene: .
J gene: TRBJ1-5
clone size: .
V gene: TRBV28
CDR3 DNA: TGTGCCAGCAGTTTTTCCGGAACGGGGCCCCAGCATTTT
CDR3 protein: CASSFSGTGPQHF

CDR3 length: 21
D gene: .
J gene: TRBJ1-1
clone size: .
V gene: TRBV12-3/TRBV12-4
CDR3 DNA: TGTGTCAGCAGTCCCCCGGTAGGTCTAGGATTTCTAGAAGGCTTGAACACTGAAGCTTTCTTT
CDR3 protein: CVSSPPVGLGFLEGLNTEAFF

CDR3 length: 16
D gene: .
J gene: TRBJ1-5
clone size: .
V gene: TRBV15
CDR3 DNA: TGTGCCACCAGCAGAGATACGCCCCAGGGATTTCAGCCCCAGCATTTT
CDR3 protein: CATSRDTPQGFQPQHF

CDR3 length: 15
D gene: TRBD2
J gene: TRBJ2-3
clone size: .
V gene: TRBV20-1
CDR3 DNA: TGCAGTGCTAGGGGCAGCGGGAGTCGGACAGATACGCAGTATTTT
CDR3 protein: CSARGSGSRTDTQYF

CDR3 length: 15
D gene: .
J gene: TRBJ2-3
clone size: .
V gene: TRBV6-2/TRBV6-3
CDR3 DNA: TGTGCCAGCAGTTACTCGGAGGGAGTTCCGTATACGCAGTATTTT
CDR3 protein: CASSYSEGVPYTQYF

CDR3 length: 13
D gene: TRBD2
J gene: TRBJ2-5
clone size: many
V gene: TRBV2
CDR3 DNA: TGTGCCAGCAGGAAGACTAGCGGAGAGACCCAGTACTTC
CDR3 protein: CASRKTSGETQYF

CDR3 length: 13
D gene: TRBD2
J gene: TRBJ2-5
clone size: many
V gene: TRBV6-1
CDR3 DNA: TGTGCCAGCAGTCGAGCGGGACAAGAGACCCAGTACTTC
CDR3 protein: CASSRAGQETQYF

CDR3 length: 15
D gene: .
J gene: TRBJ2-7
clone size: many
V gene: TRBV21-1
CDR3 DNA: TGTGCCAGCAGCCCTGATCCCGCGGGAGTCTACGAGCAGTACTTC
CDR3 protein: CASSPDPAGVYEQYF

CDR3 length: 16
D gene: .
J gene: TRBJ1-6
clone size: few
V gene: TRBV10-3
CDR3 DNA: TGTGCCATCAGTGACCCGGAAAAGGCAGTCAATTCACCCCTCCACTTT
CDR3 protein: CAISDPEKAVNSPLHF

CDR3 length: 16
D gene: TRBD2
J gene: TRBJ2-1
clone size: few
V gene: TRBV12-3/TRBV12-4
CDR3 DNA: TGTGCCAGCAGTCCAGGGACTAGCGGGAGGGCCGGAGAGCAGTTCTTC
CDR3 protein: CASSPGTSGRAGEQFF

CDR3 length: 13
D gene: .
J gene: TRBJ2-1
clone size: .
V gene: TRBV29-1
CDR3 DNA: TGCAGCGGCTACAGGTTAGGGTACAATGAGCAGTTCTTC
CDR3 protein: CSGYRLGYNEQFF

CDR3 length: 11
D gene: .
J gene: TRBJ2-7
clone size: few
V gene: TRBV6-5
CDR3 DNA: TGTGCCACTCGTAGAGGGTACGAGCAGTACTTC
CDR3 protein: CATRRGYEQYF

CDR3 length: 14
D gene: TRBD1
J gene: TRBJ1-2
clone size: many
V gene: TRBV5-1
CDR3 DNA: TGCGCCAGCAGCCAAGGACAGGGTGGTTATGGCTACACCTTC
CDR3 protein: CASSQGQGGYGYTF

CDR3 length: 17
D gene: .
J gene: TRBJ1-1
clone size: .
V gene: TRBV25-1
CDR3 DNA: TGTGCCAGCGATGGGGGGCAGGGCCTACCCATGAACACTGAAGCTTTCTTT
CDR3 protein: CASDGGQGLPMNTEAFF

CDR3 length: 13
D gene: TRBD2
J gene: TRBJ2-3
clone size: few
V gene: TRBV20-1
CDR3 DNA: TGCAGTGCCCAAGCGGGAGTGCCAGATACGCAGTATTTT
CDR3 protein: CSAQAGVPDTQYF

CDR3 length: 14
D gene: TRBD2
J gene: TRBJ2-3
clone size: .
V gene: TRBV20-1
CDR3 DNA: TGCAGTGCTAGACGGGAGGGGGGCACAGATACGCAGTATTTT
CDR3 protein: CSARREGGTDTQYF

CDR3 length: 18
D gene: TRBD2
J gene: TRBJ2-3
clone size: few
V gene: TRBV5-1
CDR3 DNA: TGCGCCAGCAGTTTGACGGGACTAGCGGGATCAACAACAGATACGCAGTATTTT
CDR3 protein: CASSLTGLAGSTTDTQYF

CDR3 length: 16
D gene: .
J gene: TRBJ1-6
clone size: .
V gene: TRBV4-3
CDR3 DNA: TGCGCCAGCAGCCAAGGCCCCGGGTCAAACGGAGCACCCCTCCACTTT
CDR3 protein: CASSQGPGSNGAPLHF

CDR3 length: 12
D gene: .
J gene: TRBJ2-1
clone size: .
V gene: TRBV20-1
CDR3 DNA: TGCAGTGCTAGTGTAGGGCGGGATGAGCAGTTCTTC
CDR3 protein: CSASVGRDEQFF

CDR3 length: 17
D gene: .
J gene: TRBJ2-6
clone size: .
V gene: TRBV18
CDR3 DNA: TGTGCCAGCTCTATCAATGGGGCTAGCTCTGGGGCCAACGTCCTGACTTTC
CDR3 protein: CASSINGASSGANVLTF

CDR3 length: 15
D gene: .
J gene: TRBJ1-2
clone size: few
V gene: TRBV18
CDR3 DNA: TGTGCCAGCTCACCGGGAGTTGGCACCAGCTATGGCTACACCTTC
CDR3 protein: CASSPGVGTSYGYTF

CDR3 length: 13
D gene: .
J gene: TRBJ2-7
clone size: .
V gene: TRBV12-3/TRBV12-4
CDR3 DNA: TGTGCCAGCACCTCAGGGGAGGGCTACGAGCAGTACTTC
CDR3 protein: CASTSGEGYEQYF

CDR3 length: 16
D gene: TRBD1
J gene: TRBJ1-2
clone size: .
V gene: TRBV28
CDR3 DNA: TGTGCCAGCAGCAGAGGGGGCAGCCTAACTAACTATGGCTACACCTTC
CDR3 protein: CASSRGGSLTNYGYTF

CDR3 length: 14
D gene: .
J gene: TRBJ1-5
clone size: few
V gene: TRBV20-1
CDR3 DNA: TGCAGTGCTCAACAGGGTTATAGCAATCAGCCCCAGCATTTT
CDR3 protein: CSAQQGYSNQPQHF